One T cell receptor beta chain is described in this entry. No antigen is known for it. The sample belongs to a study of OX40 agonist ivuxolimab in advanced cancers. Study-wide context: Patients took ivuxolimab, an agonistic anti-OX40 (CD134) antibody. Each patient was given ivuxolimab into a vein every 2 weeks, at 0.01 to 10 mg/kg. Study results and caveats: Low normalized T-cell clonal expansion also characterized some of the nonresponders.

Clones were read by immunoSEQ multiplex PCR, and TCRdb kept only the in-frame ones, dropping some. Of approximately 82,000 clones listed, 84% are singletons. The germline V gene encodes CDR1 ENHRY and CDR2 SYGVKD. The CDR3 covers 14 residues. Losses at the gene ends were 2 bases for V and 2 bases for J; bases not matched to a gene: 0. Sampled blood was obtained at baseline, cycle 4 day 1, and cycle 7 day 1. The starting material was CD4+ or CD8+ T cells sorted from blood, obtained in a trial of the OX40 agonist ivuxolimab. The rearrangement joins TRBV10-3 to TRBJ2-5; 9 nucleotides agree with TRBD1. The origin of this receptor is an adult with an advanced solid tumor such as melanoma, head and neck, liver or kidney cancer. The CDR3 DNA is TGTGCCATCAGTGAGGGGACAGGGCAAGAGACCCAGTACTTC. This encodes CAISEGTGQETQYF.